This T cell receptor (beta chain) was obtained from a study of cytomegalovirus exposure and HLA in healthy donors. The CDR3 has 14 amino acids. CDR1 SGHDN and CDR2 FVKESK come from the germline V gene. The V gene lost 1 base and the J gene lost 4 bases, with 8 bases spanning the gap. Study-level points and caveats: It was found in a later analysis that first-cohort TCR clusters tended to co-occur in the 90 to 150 validation repertoires.

Repertoires were generated with immunoSEQ multiplex PCR, while TCRdb's copy carries only in-frame clones and drops some. The sample contains about 110,000 clones, roughly 89% of which appear only once. This clone was seen a single time. Its antigen is not identified. The genes are TRBV14 and TRBJ2-1; D is uncertain. The clonotype comes from a woman aged 18-35 years in good health and CMV-seronegative. Sequencing used PBMCs. The CDR3 sequence is CASSQASPYNEQFF. Here the CDR3 DNA reads TGTGCCAGCAGCCAAGCCTCCCCTTACAATGAGCAGTTCTTC.